The entry below gives a single TCR beta chain sequence along with its context. Its antigen remains undetermined. It has no much larger one-base neighbor in the sample; base qualities were not kept. This entry belongs to a study of T cells in Graves' hyperthyroidism and ophthalmopathy (dated by TCRdb to the late 2010s). About the investigation overall: Peripheral blood was sampled at the time of initial diagnosis, prior to any treatment. For training and testing, the 100 or so patients in the discovery cohort were randomly divided in a 7:3 ratio. TCR Vbeta CDR3 sequencing of 120 to 150 peripheral blood samples (over 40 ophthalmopathy, over 70 hyperthyroidism and some 17 progressor patients) is reported in the paper. Whether ophthalmopathy could be predicted prospectively was tested in an independent validation cohort made up of 18 hyperthyroidism patients plus 17 patients who later progressed to ophthalmopathy. In about six Graves' hyperthyroidism patients, the study also compared T-cell repertoires from thyroid tissue with T-cell repertoires from blood. After blood sampling, hyperthyroidism patients were treated with methimazole at a starting dose of 30 mg daily, and ophthalmopathy patients were treated with high-dose intravenous methylprednisolone. To identify TCR V-J signatures that set the groups apart, the researchers used a discovery cohort of 100 or so patients, made up of fewer than 50 with Graves' ophthalmopathy and some 60 with stable Graves' hyperthyroidism.

V is reduced by 6 bases and J by 5 bases, leaving a spacing of 22 bases between them. Looking up the germline V gene yields CDR1 MNHEY and CDR2 SVGEGT. The CDR3 numbers 16 residues from cysteine through phenylalanine. Of the read, only the CDR3 DNA is kept; its 48 bases are in frame from base 1. Graves' hyperthyroidism was defined as stable when no progression to ophthalmopathy occurred over 18 months of follow-up. Hyperthyroidism patients were aged 18 to 65 years and newly diagnosed, with disease duration of less than 2 months. Any patient with an uncontrolled infection, another autoimmune disease, pregnancy or lactation was excluded. Clinical symptoms, serum thyroxine and TRAb, thyroid ultrasound, and orbital computed tomography formed the basis for the diagnoses. PBMCs were isolated from more than 9 ml of fresh peripheral blood by Ficoll-Paque density gradient centrifugation. Total RNA was extracted with Trizol reagent, and quality was checked on an Agilent 2100 Bioanalyzer.

Broader findings and caveats from the paper: Ophthalmopathy was separated from stable hyperthyroidism by a 13 V-J signature model, with approximately 90% sensitivity and about 81% specificity obtained in cross-validation and 80%/75% obtained in testing. Sample size was not statistically predetermined, and investigators were not blinded to group allocation. Most expanded thyroid clonotypes (frequency above 0.001) were also detected in blood, a finding suggesting that blood repertoires may reflect thyroid immune responses. In validation, the model predicted progression to ophthalmopathy with 55% to 71% sensitivity and approximately 74% specificity, a median of about 6.7 months before onset.

The TCR beta CDR3 regions were amplified from the RNA transcripts. For the first round of RT-PCR on the TCR CDR3, the HTBI primer set was used together with the Qiagen OneStep RT-PCR kit. Libraries were constructed in a second round of multiplex PCR, after which size selection and purification were performed. Libraries were sequenced paired-end with 100 bp reads on an Illumina HiSeq2000. The paper's processing steps were these. Raw data were processed with SOAPnuke, discarding reads with adapters, uncalled bases, mean Phred below 15, or no exact constant-primer or identifier match. High-quality paired reads were merged using COPE v1.2.5, and each unique nucleotide sequence was defined as a clonotype. MiTCR v1.1 was used to align the clonotypes against IMGT TRBV, TRBD and TRBJ reference segments. The analysis included only V-J combinations with a frequency above 0.0001, which together covered around 99% of the repertoires. A TCS score was defined as the ratio between F50 (clonal expansion) and ExV (chaos), using BLOSUM62-based TCRdist between CDR3 peptides within each V-J. Welch's t-statistics and random forest reduced roughly 500 V-J features to 13, which were used in a naive Bayes classifier (R e1071). TCRdb trimmed public reads at Q25 via fastp, called clones via MiXCR and kept in-frame beta chains. Each entry is one CDR3 protein sequence, shown with its most common DNA and genes. The V and J calls and clone size come from TCRdb's table, not from the authors' own analysis. Here the sample has 360,000 or so distinct CDR3 sequences; 15% to 20% occur a single time. 3% to 4.5% of the sample rests with the top ten.

This TCR was sampled from a woman younger than 35 with Graves' hyperthyroidism. The sequence links TRBV6-2 or TRBV6-3 to TRBJ1-2, with a tentative D gene TRBD1 over 6 matching bases. Sequencing used blood. The DNA reads as follows: TGTGCCAGCAGGACTATAAGGACAGATCGTCTTTATGGCTACACCTTC. Its coded protein is CASRTIRTDRLYGYTF.